This TCR beta chain was recovered during a study of cytomegalovirus exposure and HLA in healthy donors. Study information: Unique TCRs numbering roughly 80 million, obtained from HLA-typed donors, made up an early data release.

On this clone itself: What it recognizes is unknown.

Primers: 60 Vbeta forward and 13 Jbeta reverse. Profiled with immunoSEQ multiplex PCR; TCRdb holds only in-frame clones, not every one. The sample holds 85,000 to 120,000 clones, about 71% seen once. Looked up from germline, CDR1 is MDHEN and CDR2 is SYDVKM. This CDR3 spans 15 amino acids. Deletions cut 10 bases from V and 3 bases from J, with 19 bases between. Study-level results: It was taken for granted in presence/absence analyses that sequencing depth across donors was roughly uniform.

This sequence originates from a boy younger than 18 in good health and CMV-seronegative. The J gene is TRBJ1-5, the V gene TRBV28; D gene uncertain. The sequenced material came from PBMCs. CDR3 region: CATHVADTINQPQHF. The DNA for the CDR3 is TGTGCCACCCATGTGGCAGATACGATCAATCAGCCCCAGCATTTT. The variable domain in full, with the rest retrieved from reference TRBV28 and TRBJ1-5, is DVKVTQSSRYLVKRTGEKVFLECVQDMDHENMFWYRQDPGLGLRLIYFSYDVKMKEKGDIPEGYSVSREKKERFSLILESASTNQTSMYLCATHVADTINQPQHFGDGTRLSIL.